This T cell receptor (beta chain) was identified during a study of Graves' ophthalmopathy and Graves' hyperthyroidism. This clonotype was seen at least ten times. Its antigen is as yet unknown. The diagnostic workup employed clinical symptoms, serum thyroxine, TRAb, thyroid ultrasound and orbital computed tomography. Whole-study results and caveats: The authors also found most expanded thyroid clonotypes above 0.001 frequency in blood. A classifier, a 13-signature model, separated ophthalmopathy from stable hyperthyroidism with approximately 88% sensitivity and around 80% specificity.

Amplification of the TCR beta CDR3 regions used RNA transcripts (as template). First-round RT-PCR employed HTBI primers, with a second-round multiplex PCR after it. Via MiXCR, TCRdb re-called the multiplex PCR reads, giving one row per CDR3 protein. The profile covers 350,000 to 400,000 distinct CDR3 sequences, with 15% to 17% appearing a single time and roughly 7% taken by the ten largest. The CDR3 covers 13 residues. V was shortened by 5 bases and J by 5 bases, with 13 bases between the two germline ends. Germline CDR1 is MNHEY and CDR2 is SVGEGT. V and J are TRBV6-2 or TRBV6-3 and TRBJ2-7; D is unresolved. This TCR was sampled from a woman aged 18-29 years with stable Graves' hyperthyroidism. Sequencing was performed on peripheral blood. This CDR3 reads CASSRQVLHEQYF. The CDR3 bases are TGTGCCAGCAGTCGTCAGGTCCTCCACGAGCAGTACTTC.